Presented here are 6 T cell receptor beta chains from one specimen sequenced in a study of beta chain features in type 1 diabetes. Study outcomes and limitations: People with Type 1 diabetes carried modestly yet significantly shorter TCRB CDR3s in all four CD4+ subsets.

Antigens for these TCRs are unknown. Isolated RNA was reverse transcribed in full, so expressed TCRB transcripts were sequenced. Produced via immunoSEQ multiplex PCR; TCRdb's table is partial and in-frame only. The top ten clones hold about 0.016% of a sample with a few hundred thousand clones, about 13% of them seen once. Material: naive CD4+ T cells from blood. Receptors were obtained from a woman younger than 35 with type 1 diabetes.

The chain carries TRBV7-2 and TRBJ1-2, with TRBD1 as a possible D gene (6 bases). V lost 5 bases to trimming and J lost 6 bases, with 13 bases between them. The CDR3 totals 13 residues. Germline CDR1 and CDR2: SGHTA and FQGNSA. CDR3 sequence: CASSRTGYDGYTF. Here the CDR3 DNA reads TGTGCCAGCAGCCGAACAGGGTATGATGGCTACACCTTC.

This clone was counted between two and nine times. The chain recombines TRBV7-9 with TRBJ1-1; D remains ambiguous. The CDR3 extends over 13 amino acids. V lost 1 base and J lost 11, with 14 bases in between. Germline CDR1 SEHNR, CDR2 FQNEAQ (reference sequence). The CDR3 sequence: CASSLGGGRRAFF. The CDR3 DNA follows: TGTGCCAGCAGCTTAGGTGGCGGAAGGAGGGCTTTCTTT.

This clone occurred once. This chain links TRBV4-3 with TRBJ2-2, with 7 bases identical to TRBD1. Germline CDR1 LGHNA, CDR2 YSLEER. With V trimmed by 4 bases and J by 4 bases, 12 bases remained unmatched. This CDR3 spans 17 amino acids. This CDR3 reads CASSRRERTGVTGELFF. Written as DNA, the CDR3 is TGCGCCAGCAGCCGAAGGGAACGTACAGGGGTCACCGGGGAGCTGTTTTTT.

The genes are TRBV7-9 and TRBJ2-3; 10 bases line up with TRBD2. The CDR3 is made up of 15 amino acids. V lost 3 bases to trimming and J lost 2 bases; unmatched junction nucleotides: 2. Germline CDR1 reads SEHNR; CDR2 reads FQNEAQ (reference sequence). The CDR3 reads CASSFGLAVTDTQYF. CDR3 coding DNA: TGTGCCAGCAGCTTCGGACTAGCGGTCACAGATACGCAGTATTTT.

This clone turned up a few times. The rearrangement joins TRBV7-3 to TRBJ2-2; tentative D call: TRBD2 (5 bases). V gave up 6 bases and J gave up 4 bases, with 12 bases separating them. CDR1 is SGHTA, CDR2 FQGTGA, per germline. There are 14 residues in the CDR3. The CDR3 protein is CASSPEGGTGELFF. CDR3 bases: TGTGCCAGCAGTCCCGAGGGTGGCACCGGGGAGCTGTTTTTT. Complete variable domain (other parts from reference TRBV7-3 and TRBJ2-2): GAGVSQTPSNKVTEKGKYVELRCDPISGHTALYWYRQSLGQGPEFLIYFQGTGAADDSGLPNDRFFAVRPEGSVSTLKIQRTERGDSAVYLCASSPEGGTGELFFGEGSRLTVL.

The CDR3 DNA is TGTGCCAGCAGCCAACAGGGTGGCCATGGCTACACCTTC. Its protein product is CASSQQGGHGYTF. V usage is TRBV14 and J usage is TRBJ1-2, with D possibly TRBD1 on 5 matching bases. The CDR3 runs 13 residues. Germline CDR1 SGHDN, CDR2 FVKESK. The V end was cut by 2 bases, the J end by 6 bases, with 10 bases between.